Reported below is one TCR beta chain. The data derive from a study of CD8+ T cells in alopecia areata. The CDR3 covers 14 residues. Trimming stripped 4 bases from V and 3 bases from J, with 12 bases between. CDR1 and CDR2 from the germline V gene are MNHEY and SVGAGI. cDNA prepared by RNA extraction and subsequent reverse transcription served as the template for sequencing. Produced via immunoSEQ multiplex PCR; TCRdb's table is partial and in-frame only. The sample lists 100,000 to 150,000 clones; under 40% were seen once. The chain has TRBV6-5 and TRBJ1-1, with TRBD1 as a possible D gene (6 bases). The sample comprised CD4+ T cells sorted from blood. The clonotype originates from a human donor with alopecia areata. In DNA, the CDR3 is TGTGCCAGCAGTTTGGGGGCTATGGACACTGAAGCTTTCTTT. Residues: CASSLGAMDTEAFF.